This entry lists 26 T cell receptor beta chains sequenced from one sample in a study of patients and donors after allogeneic stem cell transplantation. TCRdb fed the RT-PCR reads into MiXCR, producing one record per CDR3 protein. Of 800,000 to 1,000,000 distinct CDR3 sequences listed, approximately 19% are singletons. Input material: blood, either unsorted or a sorted T cell fraction (not recorded which). Every receptor here comes from a human donor who was either an allogeneic HSCT recipient or a stem cell or donor lymphocyte infusion donor (not recorded which). It is not recorded whose cells these are; they may come from a transplant donor.

The chain has TRBV7-9 and TRBJ1-5; the D gene is possibly TRBD1 (5 bases). Germline V gene data show CDR1 as SEHNR and CDR2 as FQNEAQ (reference sequence). This CDR3 has 15 residues. The V and J ends lost 1 base and 6 bases respectively, with 13 bases between them. DNA for the CDR3: TGTGCCAGCAGCTTAGGGGGGGTGCTGGTTCAGCCCCAGCATTTT. It is translated as CASSLGGVLVQPQHF. Drawing the rest from reference TRBV7-9 and TRBJ1-5, the complete variable domain is DTGVSQNPRHKITKRGQNVTFRCDPISEHNRLYWYRQTLGQGPEFLTYFQNEAQLEKSRLLSDRFSAERPKGSFSTLEIQRTEQGDSAMYLCASSLGGVLVQPQHFGDGTRLSIL.

The chain combines TRBV14 with TRBJ2-5; maybe TRBD1 (5 bases). Germline V gene lookup returns CDR1 SGHDN and CDR2 FVKESK. The V and J ends lost 0 bases and 6 bases respectively, with 17 bases between them. The CDR3 is made up of 16 amino acids. CDR3 bases: TGTGCCAGCAGCCAAGAACAGGACACCCCTTGGAAGACCCAGTACTTC. Protein product: CASSQEQDTPWKTQYF.

This clonotype came up a few times. The chain couples TRBV10-3 to TRBJ2-3; 14 bases map to TRBD2. CDR1 and CDR2 from the germline V gene are ENHRY and SYGVKD. This CDR3 is built from 14 residues. The ends lost 9 bases at V and 3 bases at J; junction bases unmatched: 2. The CDR3 bases are TGTGCCATGACTAGCGGGGGGGCAACAGATACGCAGTATTTT. The encoded protein is CAMTSGGATDTQYF.

This clonotype appeared a few times. The V call is TRBV6-5, the J call TRBJ2-1; weak D call: TRBD1 (6 bases). Looked up from germline, CDR1 is MNHEY and CDR2 is SVGAGI. The V end was cut by 4 bases, the J end by 2 bases, with 15 bases between. This CDR3 region has 16 residues. CDR3 protein: CASSLQGNFPYNEQFF. The CDR3 DNA follows: TGTGCCAGCAGTTTACAGGGAAATTTCCCCTACAATGAGCAGTTCTTC.

The rearrangement links TRBV20-1 to TRBJ2-7, with D tentatively TRBD2 (5 bases). The V gene's germline CDR1 is DFQATT and CDR2 SNEGSKA (reference sequence). The length of the CDR3 is 14 residues. V dropped 5 bases and J dropped 4 bases, with 18 bases sitting between them. CDR3 residues: CSALRQRKNYEQYF. The CDR3 region has the DNA TGCAGTGCTCTCCGGCAGCGGAAAAATTACGAGCAGTACTTC.

The rearrangement uses TRBV19 and TRBJ2-6; D perhaps matches TRBD2 (5 bases). CDR3 length: 14 amino acids. Between the trimmed V and J ends, which lost 7 bases and 4 bases, there was a span of 11 bases. The germline CDR1 and CDR2 sequences are LNHDA and SQIVND (reference sequence). The CDR3 nucleotides read TGTGCCAGTACCCTACCGGGGGGGGCCAACGTCCTGACTTTC. The encoded protein is CASTLPGGANVLTF.

V gene TRBV24-1 combines with J gene TRBJ2-1, with TRBD2 identical over 8 bases. Looked up from germline, CDR1 is KGHDR and CDR2 is SFDVKD. CDR3 length: 14 residues. J lost 8 bases, V lost 8 bases, and 10 bases had no gene match. The chain's CDR3 is CATTGGGPLDEQFF. CDR3 in DNA: TGTGCCACCACGGGGGGGGGGCCTTTGGATGAGCAGTTCTTC.

The chain employs TRBV20-1 and TRBJ1-2; 7 nucleotides match TRBD1. V was pared by 2 bases and J by 3 bases, with 12 bases of the junction left unmatched. This CDR3 has 16 residues. CDR1 is DFQATT, CDR2 SNEGSKA, per germline (reference sequence). CDR3 loop: CSARPDRARKDYGYTF. The CDR3 bases are TGCAGTGCTAGACCCGACAGGGCAAGAAAGGACTATGGCTACACCTTC.

This clonotype showed up just a few times. The chain is built from TRBV4-1 and TRBJ1-2; D remains ambiguous. V was trimmed by 0 bases and J by 6 bases, leaving 5 bases between them. The CDR3 sequence is 12 residues long. CDR1 is MGHRA, CDR2 YSYEKL, per germline. The CDR3 reads CASSQDLDGYTF. The CDR3 DNA follows: TGCGCCAGCAGCCAAGATTTAGATGGCTACACCTTC.

This clonotype was observed a handful of times. CDR3 sequence: CAPPARDRGRTEAFF. CDR3 bases: TGTGCCCCCCCGGCCCGAGACAGGGGAAGGACTGAAGCTTTCTTT. The V gene is TRBV12-3 or TRBV12-4, the J gene TRBJ1-1; 8 nucleotides agree with TRBD1. Unmatched junction bases numbered 16, after V lost 11 bases and J lost 5 bases. The length of the CDR3 is 15 residues.

The chain joins TRBV5-6 to TRBJ1-3; D is unresolved. V was shortened by 3 bases and J by 4 bases, with 5 bases between the two germline ends. Germline CDR1 and CDR2: SGHDT and YYEEEE. CDR3 length: 12 residues. CDR3 amino acids: CASSWIGNTIYF. Here the CDR3 DNA reads TGTGCCAGCAGCTGGATCGGAAACACCATATATTTT.

This clonotype was picked up a small number of times. V and J are TRBV6-1 and TRBJ2-1, with TRBD2 matching 10 bases. The germline gives CDR1 MNHNS, CDR2 SASEGT. The ends lost 0 bases at V and 9 bases at J; junction bases unmatched: 8. The CDR3 contains 16 residues. CDR3 amino acids: CASSEAGSGRFREQFF. The CDR3, as DNA: TGTGCCAGCAGTGAAGCGGGTAGCGGGAGGTTTCGTGAGCAGTTCTTC.

This rearrangement joins TRBV7-8 to TRBJ2-7; 7 bases agree with TRBD2. Germline V CDR1 and CDR2: SGHVS, FQNEAQ. Germline trimming cut 0 bases from V and 0 bases from J; bases unmatched to any gene: 8. The CDR3 sequence is 17 residues long. CDR3 sequence reads: CASSLAASGPSSYEQYF. CDR3 nucleotide sequence: TGTGCCAGCAGCTTAGCTGCTAGCGGCCCGAGCTCCTACGAGCAGTACTTC.

In its sample, this clonotype was seen many times. The chain joins TRBV20-1 to TRBJ2-3, with 10 bases fitting TRBD2. The CDR3 has 17 residues. Germline CDR1 is DFQATT and CDR2 is SNEGSKA (reference sequence). V lost 0 bases to trimming and J lost 6 bases; unmatched junction nucleotides: 12. This CDR3 is CSARDYKEAGGSDTQYF. For the CDR3, the DNA is TGCAGTGCTAGAGATTATAAGGAAGCGGGGGGGTCTGATACGCAGTATTTT.

This clonotype appeared a few times. The rearrangement uses TRBV3-1 and TRBJ2-5; no reliable D call. Trimming pared 1 base from V and 4 bases from J, leaving 7 bases between. Germline values: CDR1 LGHDT, CDR2 YNNKEL (reference sequence). CDR3 length equals 13 residues. The CDR3 reads CASSQVPRETQYF. For the CDR3, the DNA is TGTGCCAGCAGCCAAGTGCCCCGAGAGACCCAGTACTTC.

This chain connects TRBV7-9 to TRBJ2-1; 12 nucleotides match TRBD2. With 5 bases clipped from V and 8 bases from J, the junction kept 10 bases outside the gene matches. The CDR3 has 16 amino acids. Germline V gene sequence: CDR1 SEHNR, CDR2 FQNEAQ (reference sequence). The CDR3 DNA sequence: TGTGCCAGCAGCCCCCGGCTAGCGGGAGGGCCTCATGAGCAGTTCTTC. Residues: CASSPRLAGGPHEQFF.

This clonotype was seen a few times. The chain is built from TRBV10-3 and TRBJ2-1, with D perhaps matching TRBD1 or TRBD2 (5 bases each). CDR1 and CDR2 (germline): ENHRY, SYGVKD. The CDR3 covers 16 residues. V was shortened by 5 bases and J by 2 bases, with 16 bases between the two germline ends. The CDR3 region is CAISRSGAQPYNEQFF. The CDR3 DNA follows: TGTGCCATCAGTAGATCCGGGGCTCAGCCCTACAATGAGCAGTTCTTC.

The J gene is TRBJ2-7, the V gene TRBV4-1; D is ambiguous. Trimming removed 3 bases from V and 2 bases from J, with 5 bases in between. This CDR3 has 12 residues. The V gene's germline CDR1 is MGHRA and CDR2 YSYEKL. Here the CDR3 reads CASSHNPYEQYF. The CDR3 nucleotides are TGCGCCAGCAGCCATAATCCCTACGAGCAGTACTTC.

The sample holds many counts of this clonotype. CDR3 in DNA: TGTGCCAGCAGTTTAAGTCGAGGACAGGGGGCAGGTGGCTACACCTTC. The encoded protein is CASSLSRGQGAGGYTF. The chain couples TRBV12-3 or TRBV12-4 to TRBJ1-2; 11 positions agree with TRBD1. The CDR3 has 16 amino acids. V lost 2 bases and J lost 7; bases outside the gene matches: 9.

This clonotype turned up a few times. The V gene is TRBV7-2, the J gene TRBJ2-2, with 8 bases aligning to TRBD2. Germline assignment: CDR1 SGHTA and CDR2 FQGNSA. The CDR3 sequence is 16 residues long. Trimming cost V 4 bases and J 3 bases; bases outside gene matches: 7. The CDR3 bases are TGTGCCAGCAGCTCGGGACTAGACGTATACACCGGGGAGCTGTTTTTT. This encodes CASSSGLDVYTGELFF.

Here the CDR3 reads CASMRQPQHF. CDR3 sequence (DNA): TGCGCCAGCATGAGGCAGCCCCAGCATTTT. J is TRBJ1-5 and V is TRBV4-3; D is undetermined. This CDR3 is 10 amino acids long. The V end lost 7 bases, the J end lost 7 bases, and 5 bases lay between the germline ends. Germline CDR1 and CDR2: LGHNA and YSLEER.

The gene calls are TRBV11-3 and TRBJ1-1; weak D call: TRBD1 (5 bases). This CDR3 spans 15 amino acids. Germline V CDR1 and CDR2: SGHNT, YENEEA. The V gene lost 5 bases and the J gene lost 1 base, with 14 bases spanning the gap. The CDR3 coding sequence is TGTGCCAGCAGCGATCCACCGGGGCCGAACACTGAAGCTTTCTTT. Protein product: CASSDPPGPNTEAFF.

This clonotype was seen a handful of times. The chain links TRBV11-2 to TRBJ2-3, with 12 bases matching TRBD2. V lost 4 bases to trimming and J lost 6 bases; unmatched junction nucleotides: 8. Germline V CDR1 and CDR2: SGHAT, FQNNGV. There are 16 residues in the CDR3. CDR3 sequence reads: CASSSWTSGIGDTQYF. The DNA of the CDR3 is TGTGCCAGCAGCTCATGGACTAGCGGGATAGGGGATACGCAGTATTTT.

This rearrangement joins TRBV11-2 to TRBJ1-1; D gene unclear. Germline V gene data show CDR1 as SGHAT and CDR2 as FQNNGV. Trimming stripped 1 base from V and 1 base from J, with 10 bases between. The CDR3 covers 15 residues. CDR3 in DNA: TGTGCCAGCAGCTTAGCCCTTAGGTGGAACACTGAAGCTTTCTTT. Protein: CASSLALRWNTEAFF. Combining the CDR3 with reference TRBV11-2 and TRBJ1-1 gives the whole variable domain EAGVAQSPRYKIIEKRQSVAFWCNPISGHATLYWYQQILGQGPKLLIQFQNNGVVDDSQLPKDRFSAERLKGVDSTLKIQPAKLEDSAVYLCASSLALRWNTEAFFGQGTRLTVV.

In this sample, this clonotype turned up many times. The gene calls are TRBV12-3 or TRBV12-4 and TRBJ1-1, with D perhaps matching TRBD1 (6 bases). This CDR3 is built from 13 residues. Trimming stripped 7 bases from V and 5 bases from J, with 14 bases between. CDR3 protein: CASTQGRGTEAFF. CDR3 sequence (DNA): TGTGCCAGCACCCAGGGGAGGGGGACTGAAGCTTTCTTT.

The rearrangement uses TRBV12-3 or TRBV12-4 and TRBJ1-5; D gene uncertain. The CDR3 consists of 11 residues. Trimming pared 4 bases from V and 11 bases from J, leaving 9 bases between. CDR3 DNA sequence: TGTGCCAGCAGTTCCTGGGGTGCCCAGCATTTT. Encoded protein: CASSSWGAQHF.